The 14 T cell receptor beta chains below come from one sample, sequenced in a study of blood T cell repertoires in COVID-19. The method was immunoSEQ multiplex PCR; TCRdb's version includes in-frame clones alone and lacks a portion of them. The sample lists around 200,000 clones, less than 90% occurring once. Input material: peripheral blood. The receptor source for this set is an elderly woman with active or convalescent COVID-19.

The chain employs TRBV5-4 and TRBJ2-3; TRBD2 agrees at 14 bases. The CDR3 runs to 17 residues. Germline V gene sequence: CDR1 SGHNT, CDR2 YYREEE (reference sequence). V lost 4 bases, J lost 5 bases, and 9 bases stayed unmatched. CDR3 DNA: TGTGCCAGCAGCCCCGGGACTAGCGGGAGATCAGGAGATACGCAGTATTTT. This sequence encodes CASSPGTSGRSGDTQYF.

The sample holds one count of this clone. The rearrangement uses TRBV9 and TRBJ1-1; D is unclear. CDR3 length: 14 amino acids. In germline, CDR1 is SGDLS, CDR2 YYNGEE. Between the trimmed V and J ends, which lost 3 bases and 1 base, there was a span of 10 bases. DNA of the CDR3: TGTGCCAGCAGCGCTCGTCCTTCGAACACTGAAGCTTTCTTT. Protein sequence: CASSARPSNTEAFF.

The CDR3, as DNA: TGTGCCAGCAGCTTCTACAGGGGCACTGAAGCTTTCTTT. Amino acid sequence: CASSFYRGTEAFF. The chain combines TRBV6-5 with TRBJ1-1; the match to TRBD1 covers 7 bases. This CDR3 has 13 residues. Germline-derived CDR1 and CDR2 are MNHEY and SVGAGI. Trimming removed 6 bases from V and 4 bases from J; junction bases left unmatched: 5.

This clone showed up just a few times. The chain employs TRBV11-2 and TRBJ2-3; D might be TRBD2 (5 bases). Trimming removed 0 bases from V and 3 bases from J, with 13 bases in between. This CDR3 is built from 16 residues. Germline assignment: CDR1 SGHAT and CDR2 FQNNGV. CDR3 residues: CASSLDLPGTTDTQYF. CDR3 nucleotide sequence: TGTGCCAGCAGCTTAGATCTTCCGGGAACGACAGATACGCAGTATTTT.

This chain's CDR3 is CASSLGLAAPYEQYF. Written as DNA, the CDR3 is TGTGCCAGCAGCTTAGGACTAGCGGCACCCTACGAGCAGTACTTC. The J gene is TRBJ2-7, the V gene TRBV7-9; 9 bases line up with TRBD2. CDR3 size: 15 residues. The trim removed 1 base at V and 2 bases at J, leaving 3 bases unmatched. Germline V gives CDR1 SEHNR, CDR2 FQNEAQ (reference sequence).

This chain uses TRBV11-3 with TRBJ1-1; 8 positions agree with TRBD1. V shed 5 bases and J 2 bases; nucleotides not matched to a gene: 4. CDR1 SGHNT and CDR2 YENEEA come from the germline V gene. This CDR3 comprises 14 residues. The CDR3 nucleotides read TGTGCCAGCAGCCCGGACAGGGTCAACACTGAAGCTTTCTTT. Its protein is CASSPDRVNTEAFF. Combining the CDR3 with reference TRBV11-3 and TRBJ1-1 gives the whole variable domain EAGVVQSPRYKIIEKKQPVAFWCNPISGHNTLYWYLQNLGQGPELLIRYENEEAVDDSQLPKDRFSAERLKGVDSTLKIQPAELGDSAVYLCASSPDRVNTEAFFGQGTRLTVV.

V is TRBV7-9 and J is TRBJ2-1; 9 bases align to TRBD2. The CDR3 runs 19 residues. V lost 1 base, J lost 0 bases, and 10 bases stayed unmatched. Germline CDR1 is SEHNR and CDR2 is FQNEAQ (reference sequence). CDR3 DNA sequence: TGTGCCAGCAGCTTAGTTGGGGGCCGCGGGAGGGGCTCCTACAATGAGCAGTTCTTC. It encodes CASSLVGGRGRGSYNEQFF.

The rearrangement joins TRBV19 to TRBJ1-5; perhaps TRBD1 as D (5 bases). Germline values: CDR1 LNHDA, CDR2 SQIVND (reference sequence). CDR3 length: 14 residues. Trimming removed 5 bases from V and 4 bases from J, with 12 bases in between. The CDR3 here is CASSGTGLNQPQHF. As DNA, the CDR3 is TGTGCCAGTAGTGGCACGGGACTTAATCAGCCCCAGCATTTT.

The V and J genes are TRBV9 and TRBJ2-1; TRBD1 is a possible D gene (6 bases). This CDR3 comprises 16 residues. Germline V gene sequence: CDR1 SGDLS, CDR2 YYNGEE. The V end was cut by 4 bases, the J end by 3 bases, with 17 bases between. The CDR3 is CASSPGHRARYNEQFF. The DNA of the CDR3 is TGTGCCAGCAGCCCGGGGCACAGGGCTCGCTACAATGAGCAGTTCTTC.

The CDR3 DNA reads as TGTGCCAGCAGCGCGGGACAGGTTATTGGAAACACCATATATTTT. This codes for CASSAGQVIGNTIYF. The chain employs TRBV7-2 and TRBJ1-3; 8 bases are a match to TRBD1. V shed 5 bases, J shed 3 bases, and the junction held 6 bases outside the gene matches. The CDR3 loop spans 15 amino acids. Germline CDR1 SGHTA, CDR2 FQGNSA.

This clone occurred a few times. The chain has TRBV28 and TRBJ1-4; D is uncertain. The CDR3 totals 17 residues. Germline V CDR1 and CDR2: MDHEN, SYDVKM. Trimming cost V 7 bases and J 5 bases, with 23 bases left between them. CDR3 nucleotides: TGTGCCAGCACACAACCCCACCTGACACGTTCAAATGAAAAACTGTTTTTT. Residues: CASTQPHLTRSNEKLFF.

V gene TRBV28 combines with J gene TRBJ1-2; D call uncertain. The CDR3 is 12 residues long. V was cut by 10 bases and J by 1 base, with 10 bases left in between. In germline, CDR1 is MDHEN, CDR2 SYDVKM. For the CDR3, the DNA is TGTGCCACCCGACTCAATAACTATGGCTACACCTTC. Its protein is CATRLNNYGYTF.

The CDR3 is CASSLVQNTGELFF. The CDR3 nucleotides read TGTGCCAGCAGCTTAGTCCAGAACACCGGGGAGCTGTTTTTT. V is TRBV7-9 and J is TRBJ2-2; D unclear. The CDR3 contains 14 residues. CDR1 and CDR2 from the germline V gene are SEHNR and FQNEAQ (reference sequence). The V end lost 1 base, the J end lost 1 base, and 4 bases lay between the germline ends. The full variable domain, with the rest looked up from reference TRBV7-9 and TRBJ2-2, is DTGVSQNPRHKITKRGQNVTFRCDPISEHNRLYWYRQTLGQGPEFLTYFQNEAQLEKSRLLSDRFSAERPKGSFSTLEIQRTEQGDSAMYLCASSLVQNTGELFFGEGSRLTVL.

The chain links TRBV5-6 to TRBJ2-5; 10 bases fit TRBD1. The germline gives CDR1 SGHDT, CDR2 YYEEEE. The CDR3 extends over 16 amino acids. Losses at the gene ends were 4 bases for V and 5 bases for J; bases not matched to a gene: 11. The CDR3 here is CASSAGTGVFVETQYF. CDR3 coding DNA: TGTGCCAGCAGCGCCGGGACAGGGGTTTTCGTTGAGACCCAGTACTTC.